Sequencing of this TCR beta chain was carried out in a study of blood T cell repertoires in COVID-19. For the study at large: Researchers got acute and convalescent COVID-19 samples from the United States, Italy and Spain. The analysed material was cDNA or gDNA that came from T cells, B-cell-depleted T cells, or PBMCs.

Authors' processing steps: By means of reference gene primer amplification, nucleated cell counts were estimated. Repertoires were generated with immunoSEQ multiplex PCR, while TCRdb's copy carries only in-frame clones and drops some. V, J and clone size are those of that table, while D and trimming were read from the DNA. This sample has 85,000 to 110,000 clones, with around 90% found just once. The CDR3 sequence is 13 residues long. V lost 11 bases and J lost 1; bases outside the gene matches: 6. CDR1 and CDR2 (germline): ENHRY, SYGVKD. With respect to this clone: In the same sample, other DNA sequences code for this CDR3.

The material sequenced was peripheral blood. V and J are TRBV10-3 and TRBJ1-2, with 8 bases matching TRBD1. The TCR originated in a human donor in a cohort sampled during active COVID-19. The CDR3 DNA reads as TGTGCCTCGCAGGGGGCCCTTAACTATGGCTACACCTTC. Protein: CASQGALNYGYTF.